The sequence of this TCR beta chain was determined in a study of T cells in Graves' hyperthyroidism and ophthalmopathy. It was RNA transcripts that yielded the amplified TCR beta CDR3 regions. First-round RT-PCR with HTBI primers amplified the TCR CDR3 region. TCRdb independently ran MiXCR on the multiplex PCR reads; one entry per CDR3 protein. The sample holds about 660,000 distinct CDR3 sequences, approximately 42% seen once. The CDR3 runs to 15 residues. CDR1 is MNHNS and CDR2 is SASEGT in the germline V gene. The V end was cut by 0 bases, the J end by 4 bases, with 13 bases between. This clonotype was counted at least ten times. Its specificity is unknown. Study observations and caveats: Model-based prediction identified ophthalmopathy a median about 7 months prior to its onset. A model of 13 V-J features distinguished ophthalmopathy from stable hyperthyroidism.

Exclusion criteria comprised uncontrolled infection, other autoimmune disease, pregnancy or lactation. Every diagnosis used clinical symptoms, serum thyroxine and TRAb, thyroid ultrasound and orbital computed tomography. The chain uses TRBV6-1 and TRBJ2-7; tentative D call: TRBD2 (6 bases). The sequenced sample was peripheral blood or thyroid tissue (not recorded which). The source is an adult man with Graves' disease, either hyperthyroidism or ophthalmopathy (not recorded which). In nucleotides, the CDR3 is TGTGCCAGCAGTGAAGCGATCGGGAGCGGGTACGAGCAGTACTTC. Residues: CASSEAIGSGYEQYF.